Following are 19 T cell receptor beta chains from one sample sequenced in a study of breast tumors, draining lymph nodes, adjacent tissues. TCRdb analysed the multiplex PCR reads with MiXCR anew, one entry per CDR3 protein. The table includes over 35,000 distinct CDR3 sequences, 36% detected once. The sample comprised breast tumor tissue. These receptors all come from a female donor with breast cancer. Some clones in this sample may be carry-over from other donors' samples.

For this clonotype: One end of the junction fails to match germline, which may point to a read error. The V gene is TRBV6-2 or TRBV6-3, the J gene TRBJ2-7; 9 bases are a match to TRBD2. Germline CDR1 MNHEY, CDR2 SVGEGT. CDR3 size: 17 residues. DNA for the CDR3: TGTGCCAGCAGTTTCGGAGGCCGGACTAGCGCAACCTACGTGCAGTACTTC. Translated: CASSFGGRTSATYVQYF.

A few counts support this clonotype. The CDR3 loop is CASSLNGGETQYF. For the CDR3, the DNA is TGTGCCAGCAGTTTAAATGGAGGAGAGACCCAGTACTTC. The rearrangement uses TRBV28 and TRBJ2-5; maybe TRBD2 (5 bases). Germline lookup yields CDR1 MDHEN and CDR2 SYDVKM. V was clipped by 2 bases and J by 4 bases, with 8 bases between them. CDR3 length: 13 amino acids. The full variable domain, completed using reference TRBV28 and TRBJ2-5, is DVKVTQSSRYLVKRTGEKVFLECVQDMDHENMFWYRQDPGLGLRLIYFSYDVKMKEKGDIPEGYSVSREKKERFSLILESASTNQTSMYLCASSLNGGETQYFGPGTRLLVL.

This clonotype was recorded at least ten times. The CDR3 loop is CASSWASGIPTDTQYF. CDR3 DNA sequence: TGTGCCAGCAGTTGGGCTAGCGGGATCCCCACAGATACGCAGTATTTT. This chain connects TRBV12-3 or TRBV12-4 to TRBJ2-3, with TRBD2 identical over 9 bases. J gave up 2 bases and V 4 bases, and 7 bases lay outside the gene matches. This CDR3 is built from 16 residues.

This clonotype came up many times. The chain is built from TRBV6-4 and TRBJ2-7; D call uncertain. Germline V gene data show CDR1 as MRHNA and CDR2 as SNTAGT. The CDR3 is 15 amino acids. V was shortened by 5 bases and J by 3 bases, with 17 bases between the two germline ends. CDR3 DNA: TGTGCCAGCAGTAGAGACACAAAAACCTGCTACGAGCAGTACTTC. Translated: CASSRDTKTCYEQYF.

CDR3 coding DNA: TGTGCCATCAGTGCCACACAGGGCTTAGACTCCTACGAGCAGTACTTC. This encodes CAISATQGLDSYEQYF. The rearrangement joins TRBV10-3 to TRBJ2-7; D may be TRBD1 (6 bases). From germline, CDR1 is ENHRY and CDR2 SYGVKD. V was cut by 4 bases and J by 0 bases, with 16 bases left in between. This CDR3 contains 16 residues.

The sample holds many counts of this clonotype. In DNA, the CDR3 is TGCGCCAGCAGCTTCCGGGACAGGGCCAACGAGCAGTACTTC. It codes for CASSFRDRANEQYF. The rearrangement uses TRBV5-1 and TRBJ2-7; TRBD1 agrees at 9 bases. Germline-derived CDR1 and CDR2 are SGHRS and YFSETQ. The CDR3 extends over 14 amino acids. Trimming cost V 2 bases and J 5 bases; bases outside gene matches: 5. Full variable domain (remainder filled in from reference TRBV5-1 and TRBJ2-7): KAGVTQTPRYLIKTRGQQVTLSCSPISGHRSVSWYQQTPGQGLQFLFEYFSETQRNKGNFPGRFSGRQFSNSRSEMNVSTLELGDSALYLCASSFRDRANEQYFGPGTRLTVT.

This clonotype was counted between two and nine times. This may be a read error, as it is one base from a much larger clone. The rearrangement uses TRBV12-3 or TRBV12-4 and TRBJ2-4; 7 nucleotides agree with TRBD1. The CDR3 totals 16 residues. Written as DNA, the CDR3 is TGTGCCAGCAGTAGCTACAGGGGTCCGGCCAAAGACATTCAGTACTTC. Translation gives CASSSYRGPAKDIQYF.

This clonotype was found many times. The CDR3 sequence: CASSQGQGDTQYF. The CDR3 DNA follows: TGTGCCAGCAGCCAAGGACAGGGAGATACGCAGTATTTT. The chain has TRBV4-2 and TRBJ2-3; 7 bases are shared with TRBD1. V lost 1 base, J lost 5 bases, and 0 bases stayed unmatched. This CDR3 comprises 13 residues. Germline CDR1 and CDR2: LGHNA and YNFKEQ.

This clonotype was seen repeatedly, ten times or more. This chain uses TRBV19 with TRBJ2-3, with D hard to call. CDR3 length: 15 residues. V was clipped by 6 bases and J by 4 bases, with 17 bases between them. Germline V lookup: CDR1 LNHDA, CDR2 SQIVND (reference sequence). CDR3 sequence reads: CASSQRVSRADTQYF. CDR3 DNA: TGTGCCAGTAGCCAAAGGGTTTCACGGGCAGATACGCAGTATTTT.

This clonotype was recorded many times. The chain is built from TRBV4-2 and TRBJ2-5, with TRBD2 matching over 9 bases. CDR3 length: 15 residues. Unmatched junction bases numbered 3, after V lost 0 bases and J lost 4 bases. Germline V CDR1 and CDR2: LGHNA, YNFKEQ. The CDR3: CASSQEERGAETQYF. In DNA, the CDR3 is TGTGCCAGCAGCCAAGAGGAGCGGGGGGCAGAGACCCAGTACTTC.

The chain is built from TRBV3-1 and TRBJ2-1; weak D call: TRBD2 (5 bases). V lost 1 base, J lost 5 bases, and 15 bases lay in between. Germline CDR1 and CDR2: LGHDT and YNNKEL (reference sequence). This CDR3 has 16 amino acids. The chain's CDR3 is CASSQGARGRNNEQFF. The CDR3, as DNA: TGTGCCAGCAGCCAAGGTGCCCGGGGTCGGAACAATGAGCAGTTCTTC.

This clonotype was seen many times. The V call is TRBV7-6, the J call TRBJ2-1, with 8 positions matching TRBD2. Germline V gene sequence: CDR1 SGHVS, CDR2 FNYEAQ. This CDR3 is built from 15 residues. Trimming removed 2 bases from V and 5 bases from J; junction bases left unmatched: 5. In DNA form, the CDR3 reads TGTGCCAGCAGCTTAACGGGAGGGCCGGACAATGAGCAGTTCTTC. This codes for CASSLTGGPDNEQFF.

This clonotype was found many times. The chain employs TRBV6-5 and TRBJ2-6, with D perhaps assigned TRBD1 or TRBD2 (6 bases each). Trimming took off 7 bases at V and 0 bases at J, with 10 bases between the two ends. CDR3 length equals 15 residues. Germline CDR1 and CDR2: MNHEY and SVGAGI. The CDR3 sequence is CASKGGNSGANVLTF. The CDR3, as DNA: TGTGCCAGCAAAGGGGGGAACTCTGGGGCCAACGTCCTGACTTTC.

The J gene is TRBJ2-2, the V gene TRBV10-3; 8 positions match TRBD1. CDR1 is ENHRY, CDR2 SYGVKD, per germline. V gave up 7 bases and J gave up 7 bases; unmatched junction bases: 17. The CDR3 is 17 residues long. The CDR3 DNA is TGTGCCATCACCAGTAGGCAGGGGGCCCTTAAAGGCGGGGAGCTGTTTTTT. Protein: CAITSRQGALKGGELFF.

About this clonotype: This CDR3 is missing its conserved last phenylalanine or tryptophan, likely due to a read error. The CDR3 reads CASKGLAGAPDTQYS. The CDR3 nucleotides are TGTGCCAGCAAAGGACTAGCGGGAGCCCCAGATACGCAGTATTCT. This chain connects TRBV6-1 to TRBJ2-3; 13 bases are shared with TRBD2. The CDR3 is 15 residues long. CDR1 and CDR2 from the germline V gene are MNHNS and SASEGT. The V segment lost 7 bases and the J segment 4 bases; nucleotides outside the gene matches: 5.

About this clonotype itself: A read error may be the cause here, since a much bigger clone is one base away. CDR3 sequence: CASSASRRFGETQYF. In nucleotides, the CDR3 is TGTGCCAGTAGTGCTAGCAGGAGGTTCGGGGAGACCCAGTACTTC. V and J are TRBV19 and TRBJ2-5; perhaps TRBD2 as D (5 bases). Trimming stripped 5 bases from V and 5 bases from J, with 18 bases between. The length of the CDR3 is 15 residues. CDR1 and CDR2 from the germline V gene are LNHDA and SQIVND (reference sequence).

This clonotype appeared a few times. V is TRBV4-3 and J is TRBJ2-3; 9 bases are shared with TRBD2. CDR3 size: 18 residues. Per germline, CDR1 LGHNA and CDR2 YSLEER. The junction had 7 bases not matched to a gene; V was cut back by 0 bases and J by 0 bases. CDR3 sequence: CASSQDLWREGSTDTQYF. DNA of the CDR3: TGCGCCAGCAGCCAAGATTTATGGCGGGAGGGTAGCACAGATACGCAGTATTTT.

This clonotype was counted at least ten times. J is TRBJ2-3 and V is TRBV10-3; 7 bases fit TRBD2. Germline loops: CDR1 ENHRY, CDR2 SYGVKD. The CDR3 sequence is 15 residues long. V dropped 2 bases and J dropped 2; count of bases not matched to a gene: 4. The CDR3 loop is CAISEDSGYTDTQYF. CDR3 DNA sequence: TGTGCCATCAGTGAGGATAGCGGGTACACAGATACGCAGTATTTT.

The chain links TRBV7-9 to TRBJ2-1; possibly TRBD2 for D (5 bases). The CDR3 spans 15 residues. Germline V gene sequence: CDR1 SEHNR, CDR2 FQNEAQ (reference sequence). V lost 0 bases to trimming and J lost 6 bases, with 12 bases between them. CDR3 protein: CASSLAASLVNEQFF. CDR3 bases: TGTGCCAGCAGCTTAGCGGCTAGCTTGGTCAATGAGCAGTTCTTC.